The 12 T cell receptor beta chains listed next were all sequenced from one sample in a study of T-cell memory formation after mild COVID-19. TCRdb passed the 5' RACE reads through MiXCR, listing each CDR3 protein once. The sample carries 250,000 to 350,000 distinct CDR3 sequences, around a sixth recorded once. Source material: PBMCs or a T cell subset sorted from them (not recorded which). These receptors were obtained from a man younger than 35 who had mild COVID-19 (a few samples of this study predate the infection). Cell type and time point are not known.

This clonotype was observed at least ten times. The chain recombines TRBV15 with TRBJ2-5; no clear D. Germline assignment: CDR1 LNHNV and CDR2 YYDKDF (reference sequence). V was trimmed by 0 bases and J by 1 base, leaving 9 bases between them. The CDR3 sequence is 15 residues long. CDR3: CATSRDRRPQETQYF. CDR3 nucleotides: TGTGCCACCAGCAGAGATCGGCGGCCCCAAGAGACCCAGTACTTC.

This clonotype came up many times. The rearrangement uses TRBV5-1 and TRBJ2-2; D call uncertain. The CDR3 is made up of 13 amino acids. Trimming pared 4 bases from V and 8 bases from J, leaving 12 bases between. Germline CDR1 SGHRS, CDR2 YFSETQ. CDR3 amino acids: CASSPQGSGELFF. CDR3 bases: TGCGCCAGCAGCCCCCAAGGGTCGGGGGAGCTGTTTTTT.

The chain carries TRBV5-6 and TRBJ2-3; TRBD1 aligns across 7 bases. This CDR3 has 15 residues. The V gene's germline CDR1 is SGHDT and CDR2 YYEEEE. V lost 7 bases, J lost 2 bases, and 10 bases stayed unmatched. The CDR3, as DNA: TGTGCCAGCGAAGGGGGCGCCGGGAACACAGATACGCAGTATTTT. It specifies CASEGGAGNTDTQYF.

The genes are TRBV7-2 and TRBJ2-1; D remains ambiguous. This CDR3 contains 13 residues. V lost 4 bases and J 4 bases, leaving 8 bases between the germline ends. Germline CDR1 reads SGHTA; CDR2 reads FQGNSA. The CDR3 DNA reads as TGTGCCAGCAGCTCGATACATTACAATGAGCAGTTCTTC. It encodes CASSSIHYNEQFF.

This clonotype was detected ten times or more. The chain links TRBV20-1 to TRBJ2-2; possibly TRBD1 or TRBD2 for D (6 bases each). The V gene's germline CDR1 is DFQATT and CDR2 SNEGSKA (reference sequence). This CDR3 is built from 15 residues. The CDR3 protein is CGGPGVNPATGELFF. The CDR3 DNA follows: TGCGGGGGGCCAGGGGTCAACCCGGCCACCGGGGAGCTGTTTTTT.

This clonotype was counted between two and nine times. The rearrangement links TRBV6-5 to TRBJ1-2, with D perhaps TRBD1 (5 bases). CDR1 and CDR2 from the germline V gene are MNHEY and SVGAGI. This CDR3 is built from 14 residues. V dropped 5 bases and J dropped 3 bases, with 13 bases sitting between them. DNA for the CDR3: TGTGCCAGCAGTCAATCCGACAGATACTATGGCTACACCTTC. Translating it yields CASSQSDRYYGYTF.

The V gene is TRBV15, the J gene TRBJ2-1; 13 bases are shared with TRBD2. The length of the CDR3 is 18 residues. Germline V CDR1 and CDR2: LNHNV, YYDKDF (reference sequence). With 2 bases clipped from V and 6 bases from J, the junction kept 10 bases outside the gene matches. CDR3 sequence reads: CATSRLEVGLAGRNEQFF. As DNA, the CDR3 is TGTGCCACCAGCAGACTGGAGGTGGGACTAGCGGGGCGCAATGAGCAGTTCTTC.

As DNA, the CDR3 is TGTGCCACCAGCAGGGAACCACAGGGGTCGGGCACTGAAGCTTTCTTT. Residues: CATSREPQGSGTEAFF. This rearrangement joins TRBV15 to TRBJ1-1, with TRBD1 matching 7 bases. With V trimmed by 3 bases and J by 4 bases, 11 bases remained unmatched. The CDR3 length is 16 residues. Per the germline V gene, CDR1 is LNHNV and CDR2 is YYDKDF (reference sequence).

This clonotype has more than one count but fewer than ten. The chain joins TRBV3-1 to TRBJ2-5; perhaps TRBD2 as D (5 bases). With 8 bases removed from V and 1 base from J, the gap between germline ends came to 11 bases. CDR3 length: 13 amino acids. Per germline, CDR1 LGHDT and CDR2 YNNKEL (reference sequence). Here the CDR3 reads CASVRDSQETQYF. DNA for the CDR3: TGTGCCAGCGTCCGGGATTCCCAAGAGACCCAGTACTTC.

Only a few counts were recorded for this clonotype. This chain uses TRBV25-1 with TRBJ1-1, with D perhaps TRBD1 (5 bases). The CDR3 loop spans 15 amino acids. Deletions cut 10 bases from V and 1 base from J, with 19 bases between. Germline V gene sequence: CDR1 MGHDK, CDR2 SYGVNS. The chain's CDR3 is CATVPPGRANTEAFF. CDR3 DNA sequence: TGTGCCACCGTACCTCCGGGACGGGCGAACACTGAAGCTTTCTTT.

This chain connects TRBV20-1 to TRBJ2-1, with TRBD2 matching 7 bases. Trimming cost V 0 bases and J 3 bases; bases outside gene matches: 5. CDR1 is DFQATT, CDR2 SNEGSKA, per germline (reference sequence). This CDR3 is 15 amino acids long. Here the CDR3 reads CSARDLAVYYNEQFF. DNA of the CDR3: TGCAGTGCTAGAGATCTAGCGGTCTACTACAATGAGCAGTTCTTC.

The chain links TRBV7-2 to TRBJ1-2, with no clear D. This CDR3 contains 16 residues. Trimming took 2 bases from V and 2 from J, leaving 15 bases between them. Looked up from germline, CDR1 is SGHTA and CDR2 is FQGNSA. The CDR3: CASSLPPWEANYGYTF. The CDR3 region has the DNA TGTGCCAGCAGCTTACCTCCCTGGGAGGCAAACTATGGCTACACCTTC.